This T cell receptor (beta chain) comes out of a study of radiation and T cells in renal cell carcinoma. Study results and caveats: From baseline, blood top tumor clonotypes peaked at 2 weeks post-radiation.

Profiled with immunoSEQ multiplex PCR; TCRdb holds only in-frame clones, not every one. The sample yields approximately 90,000 clones, around four fifths seen once. Trimming at V came to 3 bases and at J to 3 bases, leaving 7 bases not matched to a gene. There are 16 residues in the CDR3. Germline CDR1 is SGHTA and CDR2 is FQGTGA. Time point given: blood 4 weeks post-SBRT, at nephrectomy. Sample treatment: 15 Gy SBRT to primary tumor, nephrectomy 4 weeks later. Nephrectomy followed 15 Gy stereotactic body radiation by 4 weeks. Points on this clone: The antigen is unknown.

Sequencing used blood, obtained from a patient whose treatment included radiotherapy and nephrectomy. The chain has TRBV7-3 and TRBJ2-2; 7 positions match TRBD2. This sequence originates from a man aged 45-65 years with renal cell carcinoma. CDR3 region: CASSFLTSSDTGELFF. The CDR3 DNA reads as TGTGCCAGCAGCTTTTTGACTAGCTCTGACACCGGGGAGCTGTTTTTT.